One and the same sample provided the 11 T cell receptor beta chains below, sequenced in a study of PD-1 blockade in classical Hodgkin lymphoma. Regarding time point: cycle 4 day 1 (C4D1), after 5 to 7 weeks of nivolumab. All trial patients relapsed after autologous stem cell transplantation. Measured with immunoSEQ multiplex PCR; TCRdb has only the in-frame clones, and not every one. The repertoire holds around 50,000 clones, with 90% as singletons. Sequenced material: peripheral blood mononuclear cells (PBMCs), taken before the fourth cycle of nivolumab. The receptors derive from a human donor with classical Hodgkin lymphoma.

Turning to this clone: A junction boundary mismatches the germline segment, possibly from a read error. The chain employs TRBV2 and TRBJ2-5; D assignment may be TRBD1 or TRBD2 (5 bases each). The CDR3 contains 15 residues. Germline CDR1 reads SNHLY; CDR2 reads FYNNEI. The CDR3 is CASREEGTVQETQYF. CDR3 DNA sequence: TGTGCCAGCAGGGAAGAGGGGACGGTCCAAGAGACCCAGTACTTC.

The CDR3 DNA follows: TGTGCCAGCAGCCCCCGAGGTAGCGGGCACAGCGCCTTGGCCAATGAGCAGTTCTTC. Amino acid sequence: CASSPRGSGHSALANEQFF. The chain combines TRBV7-3 with TRBJ2-1; 7 bases align to TRBD2. The CDR3 is 19 amino acids. Germline loops: CDR1 SGHTA, CDR2 FQGTGA. J gave up 6 bases and V 5 bases, and 22 bases lay outside the gene matches.

CDR3 loop: CASSLPGSLNTEAFF. CDR3 bases: TGTGCCAGCAGCCTTCCTGGCAGTCTGAACACTGAAGCTTTCTTT. The V gene is TRBV9, the J gene TRBJ1-1; D is uncertain. CDR1 SGDLS and CDR2 YYNGEE come from the germline V gene. Trimming took 4 bases from V and 0 from J, leaving 13 bases between them. The CDR3 loop spans 15 amino acids.

The chain has TRBV5-1 and TRBJ2-7, with unresolved D. Germline V gives CDR1 SGHRS, CDR2 YFSETQ. The V end was cut by 0 bases, the J end by 5 bases, with 12 bases between. There are 14 residues in the CDR3. CDR3 bases: TGCGCCAGCAGCTTGGAAGGCAGCCCCCACGAGCAGTACTTC. This codes for CASSLEGSPHEQYF.

The rearrangement uses TRBV13 and TRBJ1-1; D is unresolved. Trimming removed 6 bases from V and 6 bases from J, with 8 bases in between. This CDR3 contains 11 residues. Germline CDR1 is PRHDT and CDR2 is FYEKMQ (reference sequence). CDR3: CASSLIPEAFF. CDR3 bases: TGTGCCAGCAGTCTAATACCTGAAGCTTTCTTT.

The CDR3 reads CSVLTNYGYTF. The CDR3 DNA sequence: TGCAGCGTTCTTACTAACTATGGCTACACCTTC. The genes are TRBV29-1 and TRBJ1-2; D unclear. Germline values: CDR1 SQVTM, CDR2 ANQGSEA. The CDR3 is made up of 11 amino acids. Trimming left V 5 bases short and J 0 bases short, with 4 bases between. The variable domain in full, with the rest retrieved from reference TRBV29-1 and TRBJ1-2, is SAVISQKPSRDICQRGTSLTIQCQVDSQVTMMFWYRQQPGQSLTLIATANQGSEATYESGFVIDKFPISRPNLTFSTLTVSNMSPEDSSIYLCSVLTNYGYTFGSGTRLTVV.

By share of the sample, this clone is medium-sized (0.01 to 0.1%). This chain connects TRBV28 to TRBJ1-1; D unclear. Trimming pared 6 bases from V and 1 base from J, leaving 12 bases between. CDR3 length: 14 residues. Germline V gene data show CDR1 as MDHEN and CDR2 as SYDVKM. The CDR3 DNA reads TGTGCCAGCAGCCGGGCCGACACGAACACTGAAGCTTTCTTT. It specifies CASSRADTNTEAFF.

The rearrangement joins TRBV10-3 to TRBJ2-7; 8 bases are a match to TRBD1. With V trimmed by 7 bases and J by 5 bases, 7 bases remained unmatched. There are 13 residues in the CDR3. Germline CDR1 ENHRY, CDR2 SYGVKD. The CDR3 loop is CAITPDRVDEQYF. The CDR3 region has the DNA TGTGCCATCACCCCGGACAGGGTCGACGAGCAGTACTTC.

The J gene is TRBJ1-6, the V gene TRBV6-4, with unresolved D. Germline-derived CDR1 and CDR2 are MRHNA and SNTAGT. Between the trimmed V and J ends, which lost 3 bases and 6 bases, there was a span of 12 bases. This CDR3 spans 15 amino acids. CDR3 sequence reads: CASSERETINSPLHF. CDR3 nucleotides: TGTGCCAGCAGTGAGCGTGAGACTATTAATTCACCCCTCCACTTT.

The chain carries TRBV27 and TRBJ1-5; no clear D. The CDR3 has 9 amino acids. Germline lookup yields CDR1 MNHEY and CDR2 SMNVEV (reference sequence). V lost 8 bases and J 6 bases, leaving 2 bases between the germline ends. CDR3 coding DNA: TGTGCCAGCCCTCAGCCCCAGCATTTT. Its protein is CASPQPQHF.

The J gene is TRBJ2-3, the V gene TRBV7-3; no firm D call. Between the trimmed V and J ends, which lost 1 base and 0 bases, there was a span of 8 bases. This CDR3 spans 15 amino acids. In germline, CDR1 is SGHTA, CDR2 FQGTGA. The CDR3, as DNA: TGTGCCAGCAGCTTAAGACCAATGAGCACAGATACGCAGTATTTT. Its protein is CASSLRPMSTDTQYF.